A single sample gave rise to the 31 T cell receptor beta chains below, sequenced in a study of cytomegalovirus exposure and HLA in healthy donors. PCR amplification relied on 60 Vbeta primers (plus 13 Jbeta primers). Clones were read by immunoSEQ multiplex PCR, and TCRdb kept only the in-frame ones, dropping some. The sample has 140,000 to 150,000 clones, 68% seen once. Sequenced material: PBMCs. These receptors all come from a man aged 55 to 69 in good health and CMV-seronegative.

The chain recombines TRBV5-1 with TRBJ1-2; TRBD1 aligns across 11 bases. There are 15 residues in the CDR3. Germline V gives CDR1 SGHRS, CDR2 YFSETQ. The ends lost 4 bases at V and 6 bases at J; junction bases unmatched: 8. The CDR3 DNA sequence: TGCGCCAGCAGCGGGCGGGACAGGGGGGGCCATGGCTACACCTTC. Amino acids: CASSGRDRGGHGYTF.

The chain employs TRBV6-6 and TRBJ2-5, with D possibly TRBD1 on 6 matching bases. From germline, CDR1 is MNHNY and CDR2 SVGAGI (reference sequence). CDR3 length: 13 amino acids. V gave up 9 bases and J gave up 1 base, with 12 bases separating them. The CDR3 nucleotides read TGTGCCAGTAGCAGGGGCATCCAAGAGACCCAGTACTTC. Its translation: CASSRGIQETQYF.

This clone was seen just once. The V call is TRBV11-3, the J call TRBJ2-1, with TRBD2 identical over 7 bases. The trim removed 5 bases at V and 11 bases at J, leaving 9 bases unmatched. CDR3 length equals 13 residues. Germline V gene lookup returns CDR1 SGHNT and CDR2 YENEEA. The CDR3 reads CASSQTRLAQQFF. DNA for the CDR3: TGTGCCAGCAGCCAAACCCGACTAGCTCAGCAGTTCTTC.

V usage is TRBV28 and J usage is TRBJ1-1, with D maybe TRBD1 (5 bases). Deletions cut 3 bases from V and 3 bases from J, with 14 bases between. This CDR3 region has 15 residues. Germline CDR1 is MDHEN and CDR2 is SYDVKM. The CDR3 DNA is TGTGCCAGCAGTTTGGGAGGGGCGCAGCACACTGAAGCTTTCTTT. Translation gives CASSLGGAQHTEAFF.

V is TRBV5-1 and J is TRBJ1-4, with D maybe TRBD1 (5 bases). Germline CDR1 reads SGHRS; CDR2 reads YFSETQ. This CDR3 region has 17 residues. V lost 2 bases to trimming and J lost 4 bases, with 18 bases between them. In nucleotides, the CDR3 is TGCGCCAGCAGCTTTAAGACAGCCAGCACTTTTAATGAAAAACTGTTTTTT. Translating it yields CASSFKTASTFNEKLFF. The full variable domain, its missing parts supplied by reference TRBV5-1 and TRBJ1-4, is KAGVTQTPRYLIKTRGQQVTLSCSPISGHRSVSWYQQTPGQGLQFLFEYFSETQRNKGNFPGRFSGRQFSNSRSEMNVSTLELGDSALYLCASSFKTASTFNEKLFFGSGTQLSVL.

The chain is built from TRBV5-1 and TRBJ2-1; 7 nucleotides align to TRBD1. CDR3 length: 14 amino acids. Germline values: CDR1 SGHRS, CDR2 YFSETQ. V shed 0 bases, J shed 6 bases, and the junction held 3 bases outside the gene matches. The CDR3 region has the DNA TGCGCCAGCAGCTTGGCCCCAGGGGGCAATGAGCAGTTCTTC. Protein: CASSLAPGGNEQFF.

The chain joins TRBV11-2 to TRBJ2-4; 10 nucleotides align to TRBD2. Per germline, CDR1 SGHAT and CDR2 FQNNGV. This CDR3 is built from 14 residues. V lost 6 bases and J lost 6; bases outside the gene matches: 5. CDR3 residues: CASSSRLAGNIQYF. The DNA of the CDR3 is TGTGCCAGCAGTTCGCGACTAGCGGGAAACATTCAGTACTTC.

The chain carries TRBV9 and TRBJ2-1, with D possibly being TRBD2 (6 bases). Germline values: CDR1 SGDLS, CDR2 YYNGEE. This CDR3 has 14 amino acids. Between the trimmed V and J ends, which lost 4 bases and 4 bases, there was a span of 12 bases. As DNA, the CDR3 is TGTGCCAGCAGCTCTACCGCGGGGTACAATGAGCAGTTCTTC. Translating gives CASSSTAGYNEQFF.

The rearrangement joins TRBV2 to TRBJ1-1; D uncertain. The CDR3 has 14 residues. The V and J ends lost 5 bases and 5 bases respectively, with 15 bases between them. CDR1 SNHLY and CDR2 FYNNEI come from the germline V gene. The CDR3 DNA is TGTGCCAGCAGTCTCCCTGGCCGCACGACTGAAGCTTTCTTT. Its translation: CASSLPGRTTEAFF.

This clone appeared a single time. Other DNA sequences in the same sample also yield this CDR3. J is TRBJ2-7 and V is TRBV5-1; 7 nucleotides match TRBD2. The CDR3 is 14 residues long. Germline CDR1 is SGHRS and CDR2 is YFSETQ. With 2 bases clipped from V and 0 bases from J, the junction kept 2 bases outside the gene matches. CDR3 sequence reads: CASSFGGSSYEQYF. CDR3 DNA: TGCGCCAGCAGCTTTGGCGGGAGCTCCTACGAGCAGTACTTC.

The chain joins TRBV5-1 to TRBJ2-7; 8 bases match TRBD1. The CDR3 spans 15 residues. Germline assignment: CDR1 SGHRS and CDR2 YFSETQ. V dropped 1 base and J dropped 4; count of bases not matched to a gene: 7. The CDR3, as DNA: TGCGCCAGCAGCTTGTACCCAGGGGGCTTGTACGAGCAGTACTTC. This sequence encodes CASSLYPGGLYEQYF.

The chain links TRBV9 to TRBJ2-2; 10 bases line up with TRBD2. With 5 bases clipped from V and 7 bases from J, the junction kept 8 bases outside the gene matches. Germline CDR1 reads SGDLS; CDR2 reads YYNGEE. There are 15 residues in the CDR3. CDR3 residues: CASSNSGRPDGELFF. In DNA form, the CDR3 reads TGTGCCAGCAGTAATAGCGGGAGGCCTGACGGGGAGCTGTTTTTT.

The chain carries TRBV19 and TRBJ2-3; 7 nucleotides match TRBD2. Germline CDR1 and CDR2: LNHDA and SQIVND (reference sequence). Germline trimming cut 4 bases from V and 5 bases from J; bases unmatched to any gene: 6. The CDR3 covers 14 residues. The CDR3 protein is CASSSRASGDTQYF. The CDR3 DNA is TGTGCCAGTAGTAGTAGGGCTAGCGGAGATACGCAGTATTTT.

This clone was observed a few times. The V gene is TRBV6-5, the J gene TRBJ1-1; TRBD1 matches 9 bases. The germline gives CDR1 MNHEY, CDR2 SVGAGI. The ends lost 5 bases at V and 5 bases at J; junction bases unmatched: 6. The CDR3 covers 14 residues. The CDR3, as DNA: TGTGCCAGCAGTAAGACCGGACAGGGGACTGAAGCTTTCTTT. This codes for CASSKTGQGTEAFF.

The J gene is TRBJ1-3, the V gene TRBV6-1, with 7 nucleotides matching TRBD1. J lost 12 bases, V lost 8 bases, and 13 bases had no gene match. The germline CDR1 and CDR2 sequences are MNHNS and SASEGT. This CDR3 has 13 residues. The CDR3 protein is CASLKGAAGGIYF. Here the CDR3 DNA reads TGTGCCAGCCTTAAGGGGGCCGCGGGAGGCATATATTTT.

The chain carries TRBV10-3 and TRBJ2-7; 7 bases are a match to TRBD1. Per the germline V gene, CDR1 is ENHRY and CDR2 is SYGVKD. The J segment lost 2 bases and the V segment lost 5 bases, leaving 6 bases of the junction unmatched. The CDR3 sequence is 14 residues long. The CDR3 bases are TGTGCCATCAGTACAGGGGAACAAACCTACGAGCAGTACTTC. Translation: CAISTGEQTYEQYF.

V gene TRBV5-1 combines with J gene TRBJ2-7; no clear D. The V gene's germline CDR1 is SGHRS and CDR2 YFSETQ. Trimming cost V 2 bases and J 0 bases, with 12 bases left between them. The CDR3 length is 15 residues. CDR3 sequence (DNA): TGCGCCAGCAGCTTTAAATTGTCGTCCTCCTACGAGCAGTACTTC. Translated, it gives CASSFKLSSSYEQYF.

This clone has just a few counts. The chain links TRBV29-1 to TRBJ2-5; 8 bases agree with TRBD2. Germline V CDR1 and CDR2: SQVTM, ANQGSEA. With V trimmed by 6 bases and J by 4 bases, 10 bases remained unmatched. CDR3 length equals 14 residues. The CDR3 nucleotides are TGCAGCGTGGGCTTAGCGGGATTGGGAGAGACCCAGTACTTC. Translating it yields CSVGLAGLGETQYF.

This clone was counted between two and nine times. CDR3 DNA sequence: TGTGCCAGCAGTGAGGAGGGACAGGGGAACACTGAAGCTTTCTTT. This translates into CASSEEGQGNTEAFF. The V gene is TRBV6-1, the J gene TRBJ1-1; TRBD1 matches 9 bases. Germline assignment: CDR1 MNHNS and CDR2 SASEGT. CDR3 length: 15 residues. After removal of 3 bases from V and 1 base from J, the junction contained 3 bases not matched to a gene.

This clone has more than one count but fewer than ten. V is TRBV7-2 and J is TRBJ2-5; unclear D gene. V lost 5 bases, J lost 1 base, and 8 bases lay in between. CDR1 SGHTA and CDR2 FQGNSA come from the germline V gene. The length of the CDR3 is 13 residues. The CDR3, as DNA: TGTGCCAGCAGCCCTACCCTCCAAGAGACCCAGTACTTC. Its translation is CASSPTLQETQYF.

The chain uses TRBV19 and TRBJ2-7, with 10 bases matching TRBD2. J gave up 0 bases and V 5 bases, and 4 bases lay outside the gene matches. Germline V gene lookup returns CDR1 LNHDA and CDR2 SQIVND (reference sequence). The CDR3 has 15 residues. The CDR3 coding sequence is TGTGCCAGTAGTCGGACTAGCGGTAGCTCCTACGAGCAGTACTTC. Translation gives CASSRTSGSSYEQYF.

This chain uses TRBV10-3 with TRBJ1-5; possibly TRBD1 for D (6 bases). The CDR3 is made up of 15 amino acids. Germline assignment: CDR1 ENHRY and CDR2 SYGVKD. Trimming removed 5 bases from V and 1 base from J, with 12 bases in between. Here the CDR3 DNA reads TGTGCCATCAGTTTGACAGGTGAGAGCAATCAGCCCCAGCATTTT. This translates into CAISLTGESNQPQHF.

The table lists this clone with a few counts. The chain is built from TRBV27 and TRBJ2-7, with 7 nucleotides matching TRBD2. V dropped 6 bases and J dropped 9; count of bases not matched to a gene: 14. The CDR3 loop spans 14 amino acids. The germline V gene has CDR1 MNHEY and CDR2 SMNVEV (reference sequence). Here the CDR3 DNA reads TGTGCCAGCAGGTATACTAGCGTGCTGAGTAGGCAGTACTTC. Translated, it gives CASRYTSVLSRQYF.

This chain links TRBV5-4 with TRBJ2-3; 8 bases map to TRBD1. This CDR3 has 15 amino acids. Germline V gene sequence: CDR1 SGHNT, CDR2 YYREEE (reference sequence). V was clipped by 3 bases and J by 4 bases; unmatched bases: 7. The CDR3 is CASSWEPGQADTQYF. The CDR3 bases are TGTGCCAGCAGCTGGGAACCGGGACAGGCAGATACGCAGTATTTT.

This clone has just a few counts. The chain carries TRBV6-1 and TRBJ1-2, with D maybe TRBD1 (6 bases). V was clipped by 2 bases and J by 8 bases, with 12 bases between them. In germline, CDR1 is MNHNS, CDR2 SASEGT. The CDR3 has 13 residues. For the CDR3, the DNA is TGTGCCAGCAGTGAACACAGGGAAGGCGGCTACACCTTC. It translates to CASSEHREGGYTF.

With regard to this clone: The sample has other DNA sequences that encode this CDR3 too. The chain carries TRBV5-1 and TRBJ1-4, with D possibly being TRBD1 (6 bases). CDR1 and CDR2 (germline): SGHRS, YFSETQ. Between the trimmed V and J ends, which lost 2 bases and 0 bases, there was a span of 8 bases. This CDR3 has 15 amino acids. The CDR3 bases are TGCGCCAGCAGCTTACAGGGCGCAACTAATGAAAAACTGTTTTTT. Translated, it gives CASSLQGATNEKLFF.

The chain recombines TRBV9 with TRBJ2-2; TRBD2 matches 8 bases. The CDR3 consists of 15 residues. The V gene end was trimmed by 0 bases and the J gene end by 7 bases; junction bases not matched to a gene: 5. Germline lookup yields CDR1 SGDLS and CDR2 YYNGEE. The CDR3 sequence: CASSVERERLGELFF. The CDR3 DNA reads as TGTGCCAGCAGCGTAGAGCGGGAGAGGCTCGGGGAGCTGTTTTTT. Drawing the rest from reference TRBV9 and TRBJ2-2, the complete variable domain is DSGVTQTPKHLITATGQRVTLRCSPRSGDLSVYWYQQSLDQGLQFLIQYYNGEERAKGNILERFSAQQFPDLHSELNLSSLELGDSALYFCASSVERERLGELFFGEGSRLTVL.

This clone has a handful of counts. The rearrangement joins TRBV11-1 to TRBJ2-3; 10 positions agree with TRBD2. The length of the CDR3 is 13 residues. V gave up 8 bases and J gave up 3 bases; unmatched junction bases: 2. CDR1 is SGHAT, CDR2 FQDESV, per germline (reference sequence). The CDR3 nucleotides read TGTGCCAGCCTAGCGGGAGTAACAGATACGCAGTATTTT. Amino acid sequence: CASLAGVTDTQYF.

The chain has TRBV28 and TRBJ1-1; D is unclear. CDR3 size: 11 residues. Germline V gene lookup returns CDR1 MDHEN and CDR2 SYDVKM. V gave up 8 bases and J gave up 1 base, with 5 bases separating them. This chain's CDR3 is CASLGNTEAFF. In DNA, the CDR3 is TGTGCCAGCCTCGGGAACACTGAAGCTTTCTTT.

The chain links TRBV10-3 to TRBJ2-3, with D perhaps TRBD2 (6 bases). V was trimmed by 2 bases and J by 0 bases, leaving 15 bases between them. The CDR3 loop spans 17 amino acids. Germline CDR1 reads ENHRY; CDR2 reads SYGVKD. CDR3 DNA sequence: TGTGCCATCAGTGAGGGCCTAGCGTCTTCTAGCACAGATACGCAGTATTTT. Protein product: CAISEGLASSSTDTQYF.

The chain joins TRBV6-5 to TRBJ2-2; 7 positions agree with TRBD2. After removal of 4 bases from V and 0 bases from J, the junction contained 5 bases not matched to a gene. There are 16 residues in the CDR3. Looked up from germline, CDR1 is MNHEY and CDR2 is SVGAGI. The CDR3 region is CASSLGREPNTGELFF. In DNA, the CDR3 is TGTGCCAGCAGTTTGGGGAGGGAGCCGAACACCGGGGAGCTGTTTTTT.